This TCR beta chain comes out of a study of tumor-infiltrating lymphocytes in primary liver carcinoma. Across the study: Each of the samples returned roughly 3.65 to 7.5 million productive TCRbeta reads (a yield similar across tissue types).

Details on this clonotype: The conserved phenylalanine or tryptophan normally closing the CDR3 is absent here, so this likely arose from a read error. Because the CDR3's place on the DNA is in doubt, the DNA is left out and the CDR3 is given as listed by TCRdb.

Starting material of 450 to 500 ng total RNA yielded TCR beta cDNA via a constant-region primer. Libraries for TCR beta were built through three nested multiplex PCR rounds, which together made up a slightly modified ARM-PCR procedure. The first two PCR rounds used TRBV1-TRBV30 forward primers with a C-beta reverse primer, nine to eleven cycles each. TCRdb ran MiXCR on the multiplex PCR reads and lists one entry per CDR3 protein. The repertoire holds 55,000 to 65,000 distinct CDR3 sequences, 55% to 75% seen once, with 55% to 70% in the top ten. The CDR3 has 12 amino acids, counting both end residues. Germline loops: CDR1 SQVTM, CDR2 ANQGSEA. It was from roughly 20-30 mg of unsorted bulk tissue that RNA and DNA were co-extracted. Every tumor contributed samples taken at five separate regions.

The rearrangement uses TRBV29-1 and TRBJ2-7. The clonotype originates from a middle-aged man with primary liver carcinoma and hepatitis B virus infection. Sequenced: liver tumor tissue from sampling region 2. Subset indicated: tumor region T2, inferior pole. The CDR3 sequence is CSVRQEGNEQYL.